Sequencing of this TCR beta chain was carried out in a study of beta chain features in type 1 diabetes. For the study at large: There were 95 million to 110 million sorted cells examined across all samples. Study conclusions and caveats: Sequencing the cDNA could make cells with high TCR expression show up more than they should. PCR might preferentially amplify shorter templates, equally in patients and controls. HLA effects on TCRB rearrangement stayed unresolved here. A moderate, significant TCRB CDR3 shortening appeared in type 1 diabetes across four CD4+ subsets.

In germline, CDR1 is SGHRS, CDR2 YFSETQ. There are 13 residues in the CDR3. V was cut by 4 bases and J by 9 bases, with 14 bases left in between. Regarding this clone: The antigen is unknown.

The whole isolated RNA underwent reverse transcription, so sequencing captured expressed TCRB transcripts. Libraries were prepared by immunoSEQ multiplex PCR; TCRdb keeps only in-frame clonotypes and omits some of them. The table has around 600,000 clones, over 10% seen once. This chain connects TRBV5-1 to TRBJ2-1; tentative D call: TRBD1 (6 bases). The specimen sequenced was naive CD4+ T cells from blood. The origin of this receptor is a man aged 25 to 40 with type 1 diabetes. The chain's CDR3 is CASSPGQIREQFF. The DNA of the CDR3 is TGCGCCAGCAGCCCAGGACAGATCCGTGAGCAGTTCTTC.